This paragraph reports one T cell receptor beta chain. Its antigen is unidentified. The sample belongs to a study of vaccination and CD4 T cells after COVID-19. Overall study: A positive SARS-CoV-2 nasal swab PCR result was recorded for each convalescent patient; about 10 were mild and one severe. Between diagnosis and the drawing of post-COVID samples lay a median roughly 99 days (range 35 to 161).

Sequencing of cultured CD4+ T cell DNA used the Oncomine TCR Beta short-read assay. TCRdb redid the calling of the PCR reads with MiXCR, one entry per CDR3 protein. The repertoire has around 2,600 distinct CDR3 sequences, under 90% of them found once; the top ten carry 36%. The treatment denotes: roughly 10-day PBMC culture with coronavirus spike peptide pools or control peptides (ViraFEST assay). Trimming left V 4 bases short and J 3 bases short, with 7 bases between. The V gene's germline CDR1 is SGHVS and CDR2 FNYEAQ. The CDR3 has 13 amino acids. The source is a human donor who had recovered from COVID-19. Sequenced: CD4+ T cells from blood, cultured in vitro. The V gene is TRBV7-6, the J gene TRBJ1-5; D gene ambiguous. CDR3 DNA: TGTGCCAGCAGCTCCCTTATCAATCAGCCCCAGCATTTT. Its protein is CASSSLINQPQHF.